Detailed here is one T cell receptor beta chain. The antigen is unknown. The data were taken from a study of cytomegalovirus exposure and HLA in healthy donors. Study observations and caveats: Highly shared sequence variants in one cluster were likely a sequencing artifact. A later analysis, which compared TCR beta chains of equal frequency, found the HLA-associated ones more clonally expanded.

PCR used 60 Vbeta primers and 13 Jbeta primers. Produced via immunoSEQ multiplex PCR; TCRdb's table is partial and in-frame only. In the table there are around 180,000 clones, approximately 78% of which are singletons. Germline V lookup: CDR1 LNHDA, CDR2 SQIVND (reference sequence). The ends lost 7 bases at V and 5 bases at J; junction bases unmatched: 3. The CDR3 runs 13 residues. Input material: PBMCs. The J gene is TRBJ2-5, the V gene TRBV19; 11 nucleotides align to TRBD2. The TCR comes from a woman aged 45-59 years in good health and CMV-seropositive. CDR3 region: CASTRLAGETQYF. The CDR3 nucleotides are TGTGCCAGTACTCGACTAGCGGGGGAGACCCAGTACTTC.